This section outlines one TCR beta chain sequence together with its context. Antigen unknown. These data originate in a study of coeliac disease. Across the whole study: Disease groups: newly diagnosed active, refractory type I, gluten-free-diet controlled. Study outcomes and limitations: Most TRB amino acid sequences occurred in only one sample.

Method: immunoSEQ multiplex PCR; TCRdb's copy keeps in-frame clones and lacks some. The sample holds a few thousand clones, almost 60% seen once. This CDR3 has 15 residues. V shed 7 bases and J shed 3 bases, with 15 bases lying between them. CDR1 and CDR2 (germline): SGHVS, FNYEAQ. This clonotype was sampled from a human donor with active celiac disease. The rearrangement joins TRBV7-6 to TRBJ2-2, with D possibly matching TRBD2 (5 bases). The sequenced sample was intraepithelial lymphocytes from the gut. CDR3 loop: CASNRGGWYTGELFF. The CDR3 bases are TGTGCCAGCAACCGCGGAGGCTGGTACACCGGGGAGCTGTTTTTT. Variable domain in full (rest from reference TRBV7-6 and TRBJ2-2): GAGVSQSPRYKVTKRGQDVALRCDPISGHVSLYWYRQALGQGPEFLTYFNYEAQQDKSGLPNDRFSAERPEGSISTLTIQRTEQRDSAMYRCASNRGGWYTGELFFGEGSRLTVL.